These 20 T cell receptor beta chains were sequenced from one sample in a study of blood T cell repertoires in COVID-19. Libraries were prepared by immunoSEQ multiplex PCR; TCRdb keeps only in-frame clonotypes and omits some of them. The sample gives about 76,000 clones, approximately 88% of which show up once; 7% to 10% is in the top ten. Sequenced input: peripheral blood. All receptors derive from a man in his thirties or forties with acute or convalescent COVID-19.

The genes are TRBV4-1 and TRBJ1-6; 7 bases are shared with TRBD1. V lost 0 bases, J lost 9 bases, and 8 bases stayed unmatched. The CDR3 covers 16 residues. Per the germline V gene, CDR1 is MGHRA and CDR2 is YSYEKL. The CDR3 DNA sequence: TGCGCCAGCAGCCAAGATCCGAGACAGGGCGGTTCACCCCTCCACTTT. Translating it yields CASSQDPRQGGSPLHF.

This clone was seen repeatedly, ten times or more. The CDR3 nucleotides are TGCGCCAGCAGCCAAGAGGCAGGGGGAGTCGACTATGGCTACACCTTC. Translated, it gives CASSQEAGGVDYGYTF. The chain has TRBV4-1 and TRBJ1-2; 7 bases are shared with TRBD1. The V gene end was trimmed by 0 bases and the J gene end by 3 bases; junction bases not matched to a gene: 7. Germline CDR1 and CDR2: MGHRA and YSYEKL. The CDR3 loop spans 16 amino acids.

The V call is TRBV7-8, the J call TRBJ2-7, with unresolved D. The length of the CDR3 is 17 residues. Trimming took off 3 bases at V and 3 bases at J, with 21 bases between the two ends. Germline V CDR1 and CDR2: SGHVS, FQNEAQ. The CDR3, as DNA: TGTGCCAGCAGCTTTATACGAATGTCTCCGCGAAGCTACGAGCAGTACTTC. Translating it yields CASSFIRMSPRSYEQYF.

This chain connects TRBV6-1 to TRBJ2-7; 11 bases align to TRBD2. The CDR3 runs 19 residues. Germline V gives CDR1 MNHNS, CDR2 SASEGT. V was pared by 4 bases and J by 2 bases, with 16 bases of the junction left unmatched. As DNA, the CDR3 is TGTGCCAGCAGTGGACAGGGGAGATCTAGCGGGAGGCCAACCTACGAGCAGTACTTC. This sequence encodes CASSGQGRSSGRPTYEQYF.

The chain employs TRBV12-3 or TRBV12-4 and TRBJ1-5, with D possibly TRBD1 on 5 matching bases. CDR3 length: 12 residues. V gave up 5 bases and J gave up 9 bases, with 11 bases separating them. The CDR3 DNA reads TGTGCCAGCAGTCCCGACCAGGGGCCCCAGCATTTT. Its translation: CASSPDQGPQHF.

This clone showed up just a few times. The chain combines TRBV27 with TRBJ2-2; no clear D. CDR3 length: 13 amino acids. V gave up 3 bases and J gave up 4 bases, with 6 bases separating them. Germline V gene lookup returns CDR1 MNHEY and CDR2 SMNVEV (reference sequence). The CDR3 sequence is CASSFGSTGELFF. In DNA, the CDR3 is TGTGCCAGCAGTTTCGGTTCCACCGGGGAGCTGTTTTTT.

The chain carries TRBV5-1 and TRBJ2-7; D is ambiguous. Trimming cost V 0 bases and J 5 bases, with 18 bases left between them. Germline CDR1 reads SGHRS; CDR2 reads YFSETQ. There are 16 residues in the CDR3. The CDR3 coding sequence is TGCGCCAGCAGCTTGGGTCATGAGACACTGGGCAACGAGCAGTACTTC. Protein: CASSLGHETLGNEQYF.

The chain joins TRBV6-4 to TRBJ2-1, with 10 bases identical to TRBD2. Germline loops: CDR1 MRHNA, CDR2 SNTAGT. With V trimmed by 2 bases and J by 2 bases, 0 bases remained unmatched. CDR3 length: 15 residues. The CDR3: CASSDLAGAYNEQFF. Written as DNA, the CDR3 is TGTGCCAGCAGTGACCTAGCGGGAGCCTACAATGAGCAGTTCTTC.

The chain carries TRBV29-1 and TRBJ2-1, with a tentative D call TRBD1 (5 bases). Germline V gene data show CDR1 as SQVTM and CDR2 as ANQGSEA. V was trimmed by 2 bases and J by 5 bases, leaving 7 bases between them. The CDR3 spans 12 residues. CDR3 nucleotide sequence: TGCAGCGTTGAAACCAGGGACAATGAGCAGTTCTTC. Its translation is CSVETRDNEQFF.

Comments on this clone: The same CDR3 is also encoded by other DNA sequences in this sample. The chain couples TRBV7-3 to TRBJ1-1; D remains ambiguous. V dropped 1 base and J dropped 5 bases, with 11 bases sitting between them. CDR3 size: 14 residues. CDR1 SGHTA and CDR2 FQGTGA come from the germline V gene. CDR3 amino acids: CASSLIGGGTEAFF. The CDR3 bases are TGTGCCAGCAGCTTAATTGGTGGAGGAACTGAAGCTTTCTTT.

The CDR3 DNA is TGCAGTGCTAGTGGGGCTAATTCACCCCTCCACTTT. This codes for CSASGANSPLHF. The gene calls are TRBV20-1 and TRBJ1-6; tentative D call: TRBD1 (5 bases). The germline V gene has CDR1 DFQATT and CDR2 SNEGSKA (reference sequence). The CDR3 runs 12 residues. Trimming removed 3 bases at V and 6 bases at J, with 6 bases between.

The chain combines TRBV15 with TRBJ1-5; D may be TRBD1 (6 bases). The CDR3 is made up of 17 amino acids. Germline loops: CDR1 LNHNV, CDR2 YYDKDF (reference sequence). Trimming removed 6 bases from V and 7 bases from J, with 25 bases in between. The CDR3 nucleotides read TGTGCCACCAGTCCCGCCTCCAGCCTTTCTGGGACACAGCCCCAGCATTTT. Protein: CATSPASSLSGTQPQHF.

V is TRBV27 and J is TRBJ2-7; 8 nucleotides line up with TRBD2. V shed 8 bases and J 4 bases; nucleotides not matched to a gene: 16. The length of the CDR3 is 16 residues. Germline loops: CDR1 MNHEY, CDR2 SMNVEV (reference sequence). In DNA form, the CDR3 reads TGTGCCAGCGGTAGCCCCAACAGCGGGAGAAGATACGAGCAGTACTTC. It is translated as CASGSPNSGRRYEQYF.

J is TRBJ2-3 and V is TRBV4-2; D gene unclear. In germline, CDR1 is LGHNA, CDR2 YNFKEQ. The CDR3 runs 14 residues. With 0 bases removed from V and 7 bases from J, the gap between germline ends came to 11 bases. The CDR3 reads CASSQESGFYTQYF. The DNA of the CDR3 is TGTGCCAGCAGCCAAGAATCCGGGTTCTATACGCAGTATTTT.

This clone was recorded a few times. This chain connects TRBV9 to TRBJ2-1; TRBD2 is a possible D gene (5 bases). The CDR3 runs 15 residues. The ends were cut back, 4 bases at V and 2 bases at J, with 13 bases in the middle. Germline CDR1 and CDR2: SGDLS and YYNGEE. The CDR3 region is CASSPVMGAYNEQFF. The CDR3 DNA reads TGTGCCAGCAGCCCAGTCATGGGAGCCTACAATGAGCAGTTCTTC.

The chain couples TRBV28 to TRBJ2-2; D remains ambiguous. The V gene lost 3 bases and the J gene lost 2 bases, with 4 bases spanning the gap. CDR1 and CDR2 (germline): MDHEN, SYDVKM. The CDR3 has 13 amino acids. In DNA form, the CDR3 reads TGTGCCAGCAGTTTCTTCAACACCGGGGAGCTGTTTTTT. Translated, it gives CASSFFNTGELFF.

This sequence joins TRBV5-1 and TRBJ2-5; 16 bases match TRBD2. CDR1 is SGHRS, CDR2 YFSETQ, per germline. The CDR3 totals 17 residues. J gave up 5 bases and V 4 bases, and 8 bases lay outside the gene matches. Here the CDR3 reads CASSMGTSGRAAETQYF. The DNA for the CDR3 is TGCGCCAGCAGCATGGGGACTAGCGGGAGGGCCGCGGAGACCCAGTACTTC.

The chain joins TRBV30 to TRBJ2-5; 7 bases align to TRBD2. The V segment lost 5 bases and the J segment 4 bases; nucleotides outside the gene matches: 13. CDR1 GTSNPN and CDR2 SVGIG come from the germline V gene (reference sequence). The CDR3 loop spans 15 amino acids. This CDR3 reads CAWGAGVGSTETQYF. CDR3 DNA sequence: TGTGCCTGGGGGGCGGGAGTAGGATCTACAGAGACCCAGTACTTC.

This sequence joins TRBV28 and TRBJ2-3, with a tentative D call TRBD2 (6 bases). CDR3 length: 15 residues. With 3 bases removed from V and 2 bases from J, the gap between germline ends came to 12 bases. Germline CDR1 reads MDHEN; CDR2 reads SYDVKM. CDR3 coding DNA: TGTGCCAGCAGTTTTGGAGGGGTGCTCACAGATACGCAGTATTTT. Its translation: CASSFGGVLTDTQYF.

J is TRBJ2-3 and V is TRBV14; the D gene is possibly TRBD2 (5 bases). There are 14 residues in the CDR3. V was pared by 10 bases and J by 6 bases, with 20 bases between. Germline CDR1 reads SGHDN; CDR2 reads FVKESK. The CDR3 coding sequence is TGTGCCACCCGCGAAGAGGGCGTATCTGATACGCAGTATTTT. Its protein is CATREEGVSDTQYF.